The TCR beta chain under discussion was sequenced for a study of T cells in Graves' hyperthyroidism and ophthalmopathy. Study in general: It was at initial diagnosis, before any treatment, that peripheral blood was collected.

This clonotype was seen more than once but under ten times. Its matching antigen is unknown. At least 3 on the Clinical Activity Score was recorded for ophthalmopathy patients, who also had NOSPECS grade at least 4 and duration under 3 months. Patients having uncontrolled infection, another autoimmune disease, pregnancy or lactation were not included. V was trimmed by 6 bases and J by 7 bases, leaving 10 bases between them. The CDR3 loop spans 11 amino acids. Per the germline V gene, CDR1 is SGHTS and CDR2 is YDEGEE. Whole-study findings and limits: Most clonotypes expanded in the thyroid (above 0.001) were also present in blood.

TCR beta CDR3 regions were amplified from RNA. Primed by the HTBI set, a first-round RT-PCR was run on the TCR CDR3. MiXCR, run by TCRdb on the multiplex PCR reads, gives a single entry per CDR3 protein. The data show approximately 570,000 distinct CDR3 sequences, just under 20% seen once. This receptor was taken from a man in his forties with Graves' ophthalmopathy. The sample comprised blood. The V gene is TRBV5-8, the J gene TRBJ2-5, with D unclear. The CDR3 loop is CASTRRRTQYF. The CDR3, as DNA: TGTGCCAGCACTCGTAGAAGGACCCAGTACTTC.